This passage covers 5 T cell receptor beta chains from one sample sequenced in a study of cytomegalovirus exposure and HLA in healthy donors. The PCR had 60 Vbeta and 13 Jbeta primers. This table comes from immunoSEQ multiplex PCR, and its TCRdb copy is limited to in-frame clones, with some not included. The sample shows under 140,000 clones, about 80% of them seen only once. Sequencing used PBMCs. These receptors were collected from a man in his thirties or forties in good health and CMV-seropositive.

This chain links TRBV5-1 with TRBJ2-5; TRBD2 is a possible D gene (6 bases). The J call may be faulty, since TRBJ2-7 better matches the DNA end. This CDR3 contains 14 residues. CDR1 and CDR2 from the germline V gene are SGHRS and YFSETQ. This CDR3 reads CASSSGGTPYEQYF. Here the CDR3 DNA reads TGCGCCAGCAGCTCCGGCGGGACCCCCTACGAGCAGTACTTC.

V usage is TRBV6-4 and J usage is TRBJ2-3; 7 bases line up with TRBD1. V shed 0 bases and J 1 base; nucleotides not matched to a gene: 4. Germline values: CDR1 MRHNA, CDR2 SNTAGT. The CDR3 spans 16 residues. This CDR3 is CASSDSGGTGTDTQYF. DNA for the CDR3: TGTGCCAGCAGTGACTCAGGGGGCACCGGCACAGATACGCAGTATTTT.

The chain uses TRBV7-2 and TRBJ2-5; 8 bases match TRBD1. Trimming at V came to 4 bases and at J to 5 bases, leaving 6 bases not matched to a gene. Germline lookup yields CDR1 SGHTA and CDR2 FQGNSA. The CDR3 is 14 amino acids. CDR3 DNA: TGTGCCAGCAGCTCGGACAGGGTGGTCGAGACCCAGTACTTC. It specifies CASSSDRVVETQYF.

The chain carries TRBV25-1 and TRBJ2-1; the D gene is possibly TRBD2 (6 bases). This CDR3 is 16 amino acids long. V lost 1 base to trimming and J lost 12 bases, with 22 bases between them. Germline-derived CDR1 and CDR2 are MGHDK and SYGVNS. This chain's CDR3 is CASSELAGGPNQGQFF. The CDR3 DNA sequence: TGTGCCAGCAGTGAATTGGCCGGGGGACCCAATCAAGGGCAGTTCTTC. The variable domain in full, completed from reference TRBV25-1 and TRBJ2-1, reads EADIYQTPRYLVIGTGKKITLECSQTMGHDKMYWYQQDPGMELHLIHYSYGVNSTEKGDLSSESTVSRIRTEHFPLTLESARPSHTSQYLCASSELAGGPNQGQFFGPGTRLTVL.

The count of this clone is one. V usage is TRBV9 and J usage is TRBJ1-6, with D possibly matching TRBD1 (6 bases). This CDR3 spans 15 amino acids. Looked up from germline, CDR1 is SGDLS and CDR2 is YYNGEE. V shed 0 bases and J shed 8 bases, with 12 bases lying between them. The CDR3 region has the DNA TGTGCCAGCAGCGTAGGGGGGGGCGCGGATTCACCCCTCCACTTT. Amino acids: CASSVGGGADSPLHF.